The 14 T cell receptor beta chains below were found in one sample sequenced in a study of blood T cell repertoires in COVID-19. Method: immunoSEQ multiplex PCR; TCRdb's copy keeps in-frame clones and lacks some. This sample carries about 80,000 clones, roughly 89% of them seen once, and the ten largest clones take under 9.5%. The sample consisted of peripheral blood. The receptors here all came from a man aged 25-45 years with acute or convalescent COVID-19.

The chain is built from TRBV7-6 and TRBJ2-1; 11 bases map to TRBD2. The V segment lost 3 bases and the J segment 4 bases; nucleotides outside the gene matches: 5. This CDR3 has 16 amino acids. Germline CDR1 SGHVS, CDR2 FNYEAQ. CDR3 nucleotides: TGTGCCAGCAGCTTGGGACTAGCGGAGCCATACAATGAGCAGTTCTTC. Its protein is CASSLGLAEPYNEQFF.

The genes are TRBV6-2 or TRBV6-3 and TRBJ2-2; 11 bases are a match to TRBD2. This CDR3 is built from 16 residues. The junction had 4 bases not matched to a gene; V was cut back by 2 bases and J by 5 bases. CDR1 and CDR2 from the germline V gene are MNHEY and SVGEGT. CDR3 bases: TGTGCCAGCAGTTACCTACTAGCGGGAGTAACCGGGGAGCTGTTTTTT. This sequence encodes CASSYLLAGVTGELFF.

The rearrangement uses TRBV6-5 and TRBJ2-5; 9 nucleotides align to TRBD1. CDR1 and CDR2 (germline): MNHEY, SVGAGI. The CDR3 runs to 14 residues. Trimming cost V 7 bases and J 7 bases; bases outside gene matches: 10. As DNA, the CDR3 is TGTGCCAGCAACCAGGACAGGGGACGGGGGACCCAGTACTTC. The encoded protein is CASNQDRGRGTQYF.

The J gene is TRBJ2-7, the V gene TRBV19; 10 bases match TRBD1. The CDR3 length is 14 residues. Germline trimming cut 4 bases from V and 4 bases from J; bases unmatched to any gene: 4. Germline loops: CDR1 LNHDA, CDR2 SQIVND (reference sequence). CDR3 coding DNA: TGTGCCAGTAGTACGACAGGGGGCACGTACGAGCAGTACTTC. It encodes CASSTTGGTYEQYF.

This clone was counted a single time. This chain joins TRBV21-1 and TRBJ2-1; TRBD2, the table's D call, lacks a check against the DNA. TRBV21-1 is assigned pseudogene status. There are 18 residues in the CDR3. The CDR3 loop reads CASSKRSWLAGFHNEQFF. The CDR3 DNA reads as TGTGCCAGCAGCAAAAGGAGTTGGCTAGCGGGATTTCACAATGAGCAGTTCTTC.

This chain connects TRBV28 to TRBJ1-4, with a tentative D call TRBD1 (6 bases). The CDR3 is 16 amino acids. Trimming cost V 2 bases and J 6 bases, with 16 bases left between them. The germline gives CDR1 MDHEN, CDR2 SYDVKM. CDR3 protein: CASSLSYVGADEKLFF. In DNA, the CDR3 is TGTGCCAGCAGTTTAAGTTACGTGGGGGCAGATGAAAAACTGTTTTTT. The variable domain in full, with the rest retrieved from reference TRBV28 and TRBJ1-4, is DVKVTQSSRYLVKRTGEKVFLECVQDMDHENMFWYRQDPGLGLRLIYFSYDVKMKEKGDIPEGYSVSREKKERFSLILESASTNQTSMYLCASSLSYVGADEKLFFGSGTQLSVL.

CDR3 sequence: CASSKTGSNQPQHF. The CDR3 DNA reads as TGTGCCAGCAGCAAAACAGGGAGCAATCAGCCCCAGCATTTT. This rearrangement joins TRBV21-1 to TRBJ1-5; the table's D call, TRBD1, has no DNA check behind it. TRBV21-1 is marked as a pseudogene. The CDR3 has 14 residues.

The rearrangement uses TRBV7-2 and TRBJ2-5; 8 bases align to TRBD1. V was pared by 1 base and J by 2 bases, with 6 bases of the junction left unmatched. Germline V lookup: CDR1 SGHTA, CDR2 FQGNSA. This CDR3 is 16 amino acids long. CDR3 amino acids: CASSLGSRTGQETQYF. The CDR3 nucleotides are TGTGCCAGCAGCTTAGGTTCTCGGACAGGGCAAGAGACCCAGTACTTC.

The rearrangement uses TRBV7-2 and TRBJ2-5; D gene ambiguous. V was trimmed by 1 base and J by 1 base, leaving 7 bases between them. This CDR3 region has 14 residues. Germline assignment: CDR1 SGHTA and CDR2 FQGNSA. CDR3: CASSLGGSQETQYF. The CDR3 DNA is TGTGCCAGCAGCTTAGGTGGCAGCCAAGAGACCCAGTACTTC.

This sequence joins TRBV5-1 and TRBJ1-5, with a tentative D call TRBD1 (5 bases). Germline loops: CDR1 SGHRS, CDR2 YFSETQ. The CDR3 consists of 13 residues. Deletions cut 4 bases from V and 7 bases from J, with 12 bases between. CDR3 nucleotides: TGCGCCAGCAGCACCAGGGTATGGCAGCCCCAGCATTTT. Its translation: CASSTRVWQPQHF.

This chain uses TRBV14 with TRBJ2-7; D not resolved. The CDR3 sequence is 14 residues long. Germline V gene sequence: CDR1 SGHDN, CDR2 FVKESK. Trimming shortened V by 4 bases and J by 1 base, and 11 bases separated the two germline ends. Here the CDR3 reads CASSPVGSSYEQYF. The CDR3 DNA is TGTGCCAGCAGCCCCGTCGGTAGTTCCTACGAGCAGTACTTC.

CDR3 loop: CASSPDRGSGANVLTF. CDR3 DNA sequence: TGTGCCAGCAGCCCTGACAGGGGATCTGGGGCCAACGTCCTGACTTTC. The chain joins TRBV4-2 to TRBJ2-6, with 8 bases lining up with TRBD1. The ends lost 4 bases at V and 1 base at J; junction bases unmatched: 3. This CDR3 contains 16 residues. In germline, CDR1 is LGHNA, CDR2 YNFKEQ.

The gene calls are TRBV10-1 and TRBJ2-3, with 10 bases that match TRBD1. The J segment lost 1 base and the V segment lost 6 bases, leaving 7 bases of the junction unmatched. CDR3 length: 16 amino acids. Germline V gene data show CDR1 as WNHNN and CDR2 as SYGVQD (reference sequence). CDR3 coding DNA: TGCGCCAGCAGCACCGGGACAGGGGCTGGCACAGATACGCAGTATTTT. This codes for CASSTGTGAGTDTQYF.

This chain uses TRBV28 with TRBJ2-1; 9 nucleotides match TRBD2. V lost 8 bases, J lost 4 bases, and 3 bases stayed unmatched. The CDR3 runs 13 residues. Per the germline V gene, CDR1 is MDHEN and CDR2 is SYDVKM. The CDR3 region has the DNA TGTGCCAGCGCTAGCGGGGCATACAATGAGCAGTTCTTC. It specifies CASASGAYNEQFF.